These T cell receptor beta chains were read from a single sample in a study of cytomegalovirus exposure and HLA in healthy donors. Sequenced by immunoSEQ multiplex PCR; TCRdb stores in-frame clones only, minus some. Found here are around 170,000 clones, approximately 84% of them singletons; the top ten hold 3.5% to 4%. The sequenced sample consisted of PBMCs. The receptors stem from a man aged 50-59 years in good health and CMV-seronegative. Both conserved end residues are part of each CDR3. The D gene is left open where the match is weak. Clone size is given for some rows only: seen once, a few or many times, or a class if the clone is expanded.

clone_size,j_call,v_call,d_call,cdr3_nt,cdr3_aa
once,TRBJ1-6,TRBV4-3,TRBD1,TGCGCCAGCAGCCAAGGACAGGGATCCCAGAATTCACCCCTCCACTTT,CASSQGQGSQNSPLHF
-,TRBJ1-1,TRBV10-3,-,TGTGCCATCAGTGAGACTCCAGGGTGGCGAGCCACTGAAGCTTTCTTT,CAISETPGWRATEAFF
-,TRBJ1-6,TRBV27,TRBD1,TGTGCCAGCAGTTTACGAGGACAGGGGCGTTCACCCCTCCACTTT,CASSLRGQGRSPLHF
few,TRBJ2-5,TRBV5-4,TRBD1,TGTGCCAGCAGCTTCGGACAGGGTCAAGAGACCCAGTACTTC,CASSFGQGQETQYF
few,TRBJ1-2,TRBV7-2,TRBD1,TGTGCCAGCAGCTTGACAGGGGCGCATAACTATGGCTACACCTTC,CASSLTGAHNYGYTF
-,TRBJ2-1,TRBV19,-,TGTGCCAGTAGGTTAACCGGGGGGCTCGACAATGAGCAGTTCTTC,CASRLTGGLDNEQFF
-,TRBJ1-2,TRBV11-2,-,TGTGCCAGCAGCTCCTCGGAGGGGATAGGAGGCTACACCTTC,CASSSSEGIGGYTF
once,TRBJ2-7,TRBV29-1,TRBD2,TGCAGCGTTGGACTAGCGGGGAAATCCTACGAGCAGTACTTC,CSVGLAGKSYEQYF
-,TRBJ2-4,TRBV28,-,TGTGCCAGCATCACAGGACAGTCGTCGGCCAAAAACATTCAGTACTTC,CASITGQSSAKNIQYF
-,TRBJ2-7,TRBV6-1,-,TGTGCCAGCAGTGAAACCGGGGGGCCCTACGAGCAGTACTTC,CASSETGGPYEQYF
-,TRBJ2-1,TRBV21-1,-,TGTGCCAGCAGTGACCCAGGGTTCAGCTCCTACAATGAGCAGTTCTTC,CASSDPGFSSYNEQFF
-,TRBJ2-5,TRBV5-1,TRBD2,TGCGCCAGCAGCTTGATGGGAGGGGCGGAGACCCAGTACTTC,CASSLMGGAETQYF
-,TRBJ2-1,TRBV7-2,-,TGTGCCAGCAGCGCCGGGACCTACAATGAGCAGTTCTTC,CASSAGTYNEQFF
-,TRBJ2-7,TRBV5-1,TRBD2,TGCGCCAGCAGCTTGGGGACTAGCGGGGGCGGAGAGCAGTACTTC,CASSLGTSGGGEQYF
-,TRBJ2-2,TRBV2,-,TGTGCCAGCACCCCCATCGGGGAGTACACCGGGGAGCTGTTTTTT,CASTPIGEYTGELFF
once,TRBJ2-5,TRBV19,TRBD2,TGTGCCAGTCGTTCCGGGGGGCAAGAGACCCAGTACTTC,CASRSGGQETQYF
-,TRBJ1-5,TRBV4-2,TRBD1,TGTGCCAGCAGCCAGGGACAGGGTCGCAATCAGCCCCAGCATTTT,CASSQGQGRNQPQHF
once,TRBJ1-1,TRBV30,-,TGTGCCTGGATGGGGGGATACTCCATGAACACTGAAGCTTTCTTT,CAWMGGYSMNTEAFF
-,TRBJ2-4,TRBV5-1,TRBD2,TGCGCCAGCACCCTGGGGGGGGAAAACATTCAGTACTTC,CASTLGGENIQYF
-,TRBJ2-4,TRBV5-8,TRBD1,TGTGCCAGCAGCTTGACAGGGGCCCTTGGCATTCAGTACTTC,CASSLTGALGIQYF
-,TRBJ2-7,TRBV4-1,TRBD1,TGCGCCAGCAGCCCCCAGGGGGACAGGAAGTACTTC,CASSPQGDRKYF
-,TRBJ1-2,TRBV6-5,-,TGTGCCACCAAAACCAGGGACGCGGGGGCCTATGGCTACACCTTC,CATKTRDAGAYGYTF
-,TRBJ2-7,TRBV7-9,-,TGTGCCAGCAGTCCGGGTCATTCCTACGAGCAGTACTTC,CASSPGHSYEQYF
-,TRBJ2-5,TRBV15,-,TGTGCCACCAGCAGAGATAGGGGGGGGGAGACCCAGTACTTC,CATSRDRGGETQYF
-,TRBJ2-7,TRBV30,-,TGTGCCTGGAGTCCCCACCGGGGGACCTACGAGCAGTACTTC,CAWSPHRGTYEQYF
-,TRBJ1-3,TRBV4-2,-,TGTGCCAGCAGCCAAGACAGAAGTTCTGGAAACACCATATATTTT,CASSQDRSSGNTIYF
-,TRBJ1-4,TRBV6-1,-,TGTGCCAGCAGCTGGGCCGGTGAAAAACTGTTTTTT,CASSWAGEKLFF
once,TRBJ1-1,TRBV18,-,TGTGCCAGCTCACCAGTGGGGGGGGTGACTGAAGCTTTCTTT,CASSPVGGVTEAFF
-,TRBJ1-5,TRBV10-3,TRBD1,TGTGCCACCGCACCCGGGACAGGGAAACAGCCCCAGCATTTT,CATAPGTGKQPQHF
-,TRBJ2-1,TRBV27,TRBD1,TGTGCCAGCAGTTTATCGTGGGACAGGGGATTAAGCTCCTACAATGAGCAGTTCTTC,CASSLSWDRGLSSYNEQFF
-,TRBJ2-4,TRBV6-5,TRBD1,TGTGCCAGCAGGGGACAGGGACTGAACATTCAGTACTTC,CASRGQGLNIQYF
-,TRBJ2-7,TRBV27,-,TGTGCCAGCAGCCGGGGGAAAGGGTACGAGCAGTACTTC,CASSRGKGYEQYF
once,TRBJ1-3,TRBV9,-,TGTGCCAGCAGCGGGTCGCGTTACTCTGGAAACACCATATATTTT,CASSGSRYSGNTIYF
-,TRBJ1-2,TRBV7-2,TRBD1,TGTGCCAGCAGCTTATCTGGGGACAGGGGGCCGGAAGGCTACACCTTC,CASSLSGDRGPEGYTF
-,TRBJ2-5,TRBV7-6,-,TGTGCCAGCAGCCCTAGGGAGACCCAGTACTTC,CASSPRETQYF
-,TRBJ2-6,TRBV6-8,TRBD1,TGTGCCAGCATTCGCACAGGGGGCTCGGTTACTGGGGCCAACGTCCTGACTTTC,CASIRTGGSVTGANVLTF
-,TRBJ1-1,TRBV27,TRBD1,TGTGCCAGCAGTTTAGGACAGGCGATGAACACTGAAGCTTTCTTT,CASSLGQAMNTEAFF
once,TRBJ2-2,TRBV6-5,-,TGTGCCAGCAGTTCCCAGTCCGGGACCGGGGAGCTGTTTTTT,CASSSQSGTGELFF
-,TRBJ2-3,TRBV7-9,TRBD2,TGTGCCAGCAGCTTGTTCGCGGGGGTCAGCACAGATACGCAGTATTTT,CASSLFAGVSTDTQYF
few,TRBJ1-3,TRBV6-5,-,TGTGCCAGCGGAAAGGGGTCCTCTGGAAACACCATATATTTT,CASGKGSSGNTIYF
once,TRBJ1-2,TRBV12-5,-,TGTGCTAGTGGTTTGTCCATGACAAAGCTTAACTATGGCTACACCTTC,CASGLSMTKLNYGYTF
-,TRBJ1-1,TRBV18,-,TGTGCCAGCTCACCCGGCATTGCAGGAAACACTGAAGCTTTCTTT,CASSPGIAGNTEAFF
few,TRBJ2-7,TRBV4-3,-,TGCGCCAGCAGCCAAGATCTTGGAGACTCCTACGAGCAGTACTTC,CASSQDLGDSYEQYF
-,TRBJ1-2,TRBV7-2,TRBD1,TGTGCCAGCAGTTTGGGAGCGACAGGGGGCTTATATGGCTACACCTTC,CASSLGATGGLYGYTF
-,TRBJ2-1,TRBV6-5,-,TGTGCCAGCAGACGGGGGTACAATGAGCAGTTCTTC,CASRRGYNEQFF